The 7 T cell receptor beta chains below were found in one sample sequenced in a study of OX40 agonist ivuxolimab in advanced cancers. Assay used: immunoSEQ multiplex PCR; TCRdb lists only in-frame clones, some missing. The sample has under 85,000 clones, 94% seen once. Sequences were derived from CD4+ or CD8+ T cells sorted from blood, sampled in a trial of the OX40 agonist ivuxolimab. Source of these receptors: an adult with an advanced solid tumor such as melanoma, head and neck, liver or kidney cancer.

CDR3 DNA sequence: TGCGCCAGCAGCCGTACAGGGGGGAGGGAGCAGTACTTC. Translated: CASSRTGGREQYF. The rearrangement links TRBV5-1 to TRBJ2-7, with TRBD1 matching over 8 bases. V gave up 4 bases and J gave up 7 bases; unmatched junction bases: 7. The CDR3 is 13 amino acids. Germline assignment: CDR1 SGHRS and CDR2 YFSETQ.

The chain couples TRBV5-5 to TRBJ1-2; 7 bases are shared with TRBD1. The CDR3 totals 15 residues. From germline, CDR1 is SGHKS and CDR2 YYEKEE (reference sequence). Unmatched junction bases numbered 3, after V lost 1 base and J lost 0 bases. This chain's CDR3 is CASSLWDSSNYGYTF. The DNA of the CDR3 is TGTGCCAGCAGCTTGTGGGACAGCTCTAACTATGGCTACACCTTC.

V gene TRBV13 combines with J gene TRBJ2-1; D ambiguous. Germline values: CDR1 PRHDT, CDR2 FYEKMQ (reference sequence). Between the trimmed V and J ends, which lost 0 bases and 5 bases, there was a span of 5 bases. The CDR3 spans 13 residues. Here the CDR3 reads CASSLGYNNEQFF. For the CDR3, the DNA is TGTGCCAGCAGCTTAGGATATAACAATGAGCAGTTCTTC.

The CDR3 reads CASSSQGQTQYF. CDR3 bases: TGTGCCAGCAGCTCTCAGGGGCAGACGCAGTATTTT. The chain uses TRBV7-9 and TRBJ2-3; possible D gene TRBD1, 6 bases. Trimming left V 4 bases short and J 9 bases short, with 11 bases between. Germline CDR1 is SEHNR and CDR2 is FQNEAQ (reference sequence). The CDR3 is made up of 12 amino acids.

The chain employs TRBV7-9 and TRBJ1-2; no clear D. Germline loops: CDR1 SEHNR, CDR2 FQNEAQ (reference sequence). The CDR3 covers 11 residues. Trimming shortened V by 4 bases and J by 5 bases, and 5 bases separated the two germline ends. The chain's CDR3 is CASSSVYGYTF. CDR3 bases: TGTGCCAGCAGCTCCGTTTATGGCTACACCTTC. The whole variable domain, filled in from reference TRBV7-9 and TRBJ1-2, reads DTGVSQNPRHKITKRGQNVTFRCDPISEHNRLYWYRQTLGQGPEFLTYFQNEAQLEKSRLLSDRFSAERPKGSFSTLEIQRTEQGDSAMYLCASSSVYGYTFGSGTRLTVV.

The chain has TRBV30 and TRBJ2-1; 7 nucleotides align to TRBD2. V lost 5 bases and J lost 2; bases outside the gene matches: 12. This CDR3 comprises 16 residues. Germline V lookup: CDR1 GTSNPN, CDR2 SVGIG (reference sequence). The CDR3 nucleotides are TGTGCCTGGCGGGCGTCGTGGGGGGGTACCTACAATGAGCAGTTCTTC. It yields the protein CAWRASWGGTYNEQFF. Supplemented by reference TRBV30 and TRBJ2-1, the full variable domain reads SQTIHQWPATLVQPVGSPLSLECTVEGTSNPNLYWYRQAAGRGLQLLFYSVGIGQISSEVPQNLSASRPQDRQFILSSKKLLLSDSGFYLCAWRASWGGTYNEQFFGPGTRLTVL.

The CDR3 bases are TGTGCCAGCAGTTTTAGGAGTAGCACAGATACGCAGTATTTT. Translated, it gives CASSFRSSTDTQYF. The chain uses TRBV27 and TRBJ2-3; no definite D call. Germline CDR1 is MNHEY and CDR2 is SMNVEV (reference sequence). The CDR3 spans 14 residues. The ends were cut back, 3 bases at V and 0 bases at J, with 7 bases in the middle.